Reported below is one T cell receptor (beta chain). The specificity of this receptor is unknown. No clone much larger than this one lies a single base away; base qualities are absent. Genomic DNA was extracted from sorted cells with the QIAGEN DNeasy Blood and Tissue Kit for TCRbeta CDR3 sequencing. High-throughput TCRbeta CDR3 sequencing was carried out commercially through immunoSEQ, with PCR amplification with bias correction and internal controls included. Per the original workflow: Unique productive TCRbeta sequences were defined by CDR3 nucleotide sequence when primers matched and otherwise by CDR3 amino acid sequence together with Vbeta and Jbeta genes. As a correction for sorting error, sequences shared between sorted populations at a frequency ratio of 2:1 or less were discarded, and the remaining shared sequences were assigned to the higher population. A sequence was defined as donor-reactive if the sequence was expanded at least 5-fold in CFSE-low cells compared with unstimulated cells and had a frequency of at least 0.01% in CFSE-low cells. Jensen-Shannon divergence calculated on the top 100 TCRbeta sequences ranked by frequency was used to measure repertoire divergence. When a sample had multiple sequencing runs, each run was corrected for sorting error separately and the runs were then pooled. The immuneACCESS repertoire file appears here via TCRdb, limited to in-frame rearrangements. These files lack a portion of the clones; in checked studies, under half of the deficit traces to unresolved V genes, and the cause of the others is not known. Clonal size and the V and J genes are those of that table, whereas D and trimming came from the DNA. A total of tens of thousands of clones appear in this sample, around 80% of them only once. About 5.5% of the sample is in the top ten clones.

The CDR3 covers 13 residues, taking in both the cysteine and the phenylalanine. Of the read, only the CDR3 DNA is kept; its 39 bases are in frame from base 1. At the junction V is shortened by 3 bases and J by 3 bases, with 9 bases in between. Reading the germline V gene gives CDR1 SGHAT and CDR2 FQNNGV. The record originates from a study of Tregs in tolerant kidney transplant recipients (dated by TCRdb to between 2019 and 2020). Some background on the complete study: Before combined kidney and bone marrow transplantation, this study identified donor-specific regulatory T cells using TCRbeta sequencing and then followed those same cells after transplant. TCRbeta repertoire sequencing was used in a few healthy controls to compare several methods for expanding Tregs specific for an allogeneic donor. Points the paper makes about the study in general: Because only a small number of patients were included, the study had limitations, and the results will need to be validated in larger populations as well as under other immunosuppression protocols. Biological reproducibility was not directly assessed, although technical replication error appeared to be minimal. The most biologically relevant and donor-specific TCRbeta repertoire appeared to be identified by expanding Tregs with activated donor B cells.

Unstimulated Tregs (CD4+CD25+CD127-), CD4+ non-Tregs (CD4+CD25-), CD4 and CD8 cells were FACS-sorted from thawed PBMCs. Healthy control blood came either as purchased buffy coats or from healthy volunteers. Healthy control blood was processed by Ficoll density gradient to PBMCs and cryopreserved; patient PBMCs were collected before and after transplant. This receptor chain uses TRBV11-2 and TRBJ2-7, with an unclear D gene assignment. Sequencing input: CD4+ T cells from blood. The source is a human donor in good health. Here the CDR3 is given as CASSFGRIYEQYF. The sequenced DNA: TGTGCCAGCAGCTTTGGCAGAATCTACGAGCAGTACTTC. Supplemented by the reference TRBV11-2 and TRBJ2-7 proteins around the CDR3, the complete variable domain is EAGVAQSPRYKIIEKRQSVAFWCNPISGHATLYWYQQILGQGPKLLIQFQNNGVVDDSQLPKDRFSAERLKGVDSTLKIQPAKLEDSAVYLCASSFGRIYEQYFGPGTRLTVT.